This T cell receptor (beta chain) appears in the sequencing data of a study of blood T cell repertoires in COVID-19. Study as a whole: The origin of the acute and convalescent COVID-19 samples was the United States, Italy and Spain. Nucleic acid was either cDNA or gDNA, and it came from T cells, B-cell-depleted T cells, or PBMCs.

Per germline, CDR1 SGHRS and CDR2 YFSETQ. The V and J ends lost 7 bases and 6 bases, in that order; junction bases with no gene match: 9. CDR3 length: 14 amino acids. Authors' methods: Reference gene primer amplification gave nucleated cell count estimates. Assay used: immunoSEQ multiplex PCR; TCRdb lists only in-frame clones, some missing. For V, J and clone size, that table is used; D and trimming come from the DNA. The sample holds 25,000 to 35,000 clones, 75% to 85% seen once. The TCR comes from a man aged 55 to 70 with active COVID-19. The sequenced sample was peripheral blood. This chain uses TRBV5-1 with TRBJ2-2; TRBD2 matches 7 bases. The CDR3 DNA is TGCGCCAGCGGGTTGGCGGGAGTGTCCGGGGAGCTGTTTTTT. It yields the protein CASGLAGVSGELFF.